These T cell receptor beta chains were read from a single sample in a study of regulatory T cells in long-lasting Graves disease. TCRdb passed the multiplex PCR reads through MiXCR, listing each CDR3 protein once. The top ten clones hold around 18% of a sample with roughly 610,000 distinct CDR3 sequences, around 15% of them seen once. The same data also contributed to another study, on T cells in Graves' hyperthyroidism and ophthalmopathy.

This sample comprised peripheral blood mononuclear cells (PBMCs), obtained at new diagnosis, from a patient treated with antithyroid drugs. The source is a woman between 25 and 40 years old with Graves disease. CDR3s include the opening cysteine and the closing phenylalanine or tryptophan. D genes are given only for firm matches. Not every row has a clone size; where given, it reads once, few, many or a size class.

J gene	V gene	clone size	D gene	CDR3 protein	CDR3 DNA
TRBJ2-7	TRBV14	.	TRBD1	CASSPPAGTGSYEQYF	TGTGCCAGCTCACCCCCCGCCGGGACAGGCTCCTACGAGCAGTACTTC
TRBJ2-3	TRBV20-1	.	.	CSAPTPRQTTDTQYF	TGCAGTGCACCGACGCCTCGGCAGACCACAGATACGCAGTATTTT
TRBJ2-3	TRBV29-1	many	.	CSGFDRTDTQYF	TGCAGCGGATTTGACAGGACAGATACGCAGTATTTT
TRBJ1-1	TRBV27	many	.	CASRLRGMNTEAFF	TGTGCCAGCAGACTAAGAGGGATGAACACTGAAGCTTTCTTT
TRBJ2-1	TRBV28	many	.	CASSFREYNEQFF	TGTGCCAGCAGTTTCCGAGAATACAATGAGCAGTTCTTC
TRBJ2-3	TRBV29-1	few	TRBD2	CSVRGGKSTDTQYF	TGCAGCGTACGGGGGGGAAAATCCACAGATACGCAGTATTTT
TRBJ2-1	TRBV27	many	.	CASSPWVDDDEQFF	TGTGCCAGCAGTCCGTGGGTGGACGACGATGAGCAGTTCTTC
TRBJ1-2	TRBV25-1	.	.	CASTPSHVRGIGYTF	TGTGCCAGCACTCCCTCCCATGTCAGGGGTATTGGCTACACCTTC
TRBJ2-2	TRBV19	.	TRBD1	CASTSGTGNWGGELFF	TGTGCCAGTACCTCCGGGACAGGGAATTGGGGCGGGGAGCTGTTTTTT
TRBJ1-4	TRBV12-3/TRBV12-4	many	TRBD1	CASSLSGGKEELFF	TGTGCCAGCAGTTTATCAGGGGGCAAGGAGGAACTGTTTTTT
TRBJ1-5	TRBV28	many	.	CASNAGGQPQHF	TGTGCCAGCAACGCAGGAGGTCAGCCCCAGCATTTT
TRBJ2-1	TRBV7-3	.	TRBD1	CASSQDLGGTGSVEQFF	TGCGCCAGCAGCCAAGATCTTGGCGGGACAGGGAGTGTTGAGCAGTTCTTC
TRBJ1-5	TRBV4-1	.	.	CASSQDQGREQPQHF	TGCGCCAGCAGCCAAGATCAAGGCAGGGAACAGCCCCAGCATTTT
TRBJ2-7	TRBV3-1	.	.	CASSPDLFAAGEYF	TGTGCCAGCAGCCCCGATTTGTTTGCGGCAGGGGAGTACTTC
TRBJ2-3	TRBV9	once	.	CASSVSRSTDTQYF	TGTGCCAGCAGCGTAAGCCGTAGCACAGATACGCAGTATTTT
TRBJ1-2	TRBV5-1	few	TRBD1	CASSPRQGAMDGYTF	TGCGCCAGCAGCCCGAGGCAGGGGGCCATGGACGGCTACACCTTC
TRBJ1-1	TRBV29-1	.	.	CSVEEGMNTEAFF	TGCAGCGTTGAAGAAGGGATGAACACTGAAGCTTTCTTT
TRBJ2-5	TRBV29-1	.	TRBD1	CSATPGQWKTQYF	TGCAGCGCTACGCCGGGACAGTGGAAGACCCAGTACTTC
TRBJ2-1	TRBV6-1	few	TRBD1	CASSEGTGGSYNEQFF	TGTGCCAGCAGTGAGGGGACAGGGGGATCCTACAATGAGCAGTTCTTC
TRBJ2-1	TRBV15	many	TRBD2	CATSPGGSYNEQFF	TGTGCCACCAGCCCGGGAGGGTCCTACAATGAGCAGTTCTTC
TRBJ1-1	TRBV7-3	many	.	CASSLAKNTEAFF	TGTGCCAGCAGCTTAGCCAAGAACACTGAAGCTTTCTTT
TRBJ1-1	TRBV6-2/TRBV6-3	.	.	CASGLGGRPEAFF	TGTGCCAGCGGTCTCGGGGGGCGCCCTGAAGCTTTCTTT
TRBJ1-3	TRBV30	few	TRBD1	CAQQGPGNTIYF	TGTGCCCAACAGGGGCCTGGAAACACCATATATTTT
TRBJ2-5	TRBV29-1	.	TRBD1	CSITGGSETQYF	TGCAGCATAACAGGGGGCTCAGAGACCCAGTACTTC
TRBJ2-3	TRBV2	many	TRBD2	CASFREVSITDTQYF	TGTGCCAGCTTCCGGGAGGTATCGATCACAGATACGCAGTATTTT
TRBJ1-1	TRBV28	many	.	CASRGRGTEAFF	TGTGCCAGCAGGGGTCGGGGCACTGAAGCTTTCTTT
TRBJ2-1	TRBV20-1	many	.	CSASPAYEQFF	TGCAGTGCTAGTCCGGCGTATGAGCAGTTCTTC
TRBJ1-4	TRBV28	many	.	CASSLGQVEKLFF	TGTGCCAGCAGTTTAGGACAAGTTGAAAAACTGTTTTTT
TRBJ2-2	TRBV7-2	.	TRBD1	CASRSGGANTGELFF	TGTGCCAGCAGGTCAGGGGGCGCGAACACCGGGGAGCTGTTTTTT
TRBJ2-5	TRBV7-3	few	TRBD2	CASSLSGAGPQETQYF	TGTGCCAGCAGCTTATCCGGAGCGGGGCCACAAGAGACCCAGTACTTC
TRBJ2-1	TRBV18	few	.	CASSPSVTYYNEQFF	TGTGCCAGCTCACCTTCCGTGACGTACTACAATGAGCAGTTCTTC
TRBJ2-7	TRBV20-1	.	.	CSTPGLLGSYEQYF	TGCAGTACCCCGGGGCTTTTGGGCTCCTACGAGCAGTACTTC
TRBJ1-2	TRBV10-3	many	.	CAISETTLGYTF	TGTGCCATCAGTGAGACGACCCTTGGCTACACCTTC
TRBJ1-1	TRBV20-1	.	.	CSARDWGAPGAPMNTEAFF	TGCAGTGCTAGAGATTGGGGGGCGCCAGGAGCCCCTATGAACACTGAAGCTTTCTTT
TRBJ2-5	TRBV27	.	TRBD2	CASSQYSGSGETQYF	TGTGCCAGCAGTCAATACAGCGGGAGTGGGGAGACCCAGTACTTC
TRBJ1-1	TRBV12-3/TRBV12-4	many	TRBD1	CASSSTGVNTEAFF	TGTGCCAGCAGTTCGACAGGGGTGAACACTGAAGCTTTCTTT
TRBJ2-3	TRBV7-3	many	TRBD1	CASSFDRVSDTQYF	TGTGCCAGCAGCTTCGACAGGGTGTCAGATACGCAGTATTTT
TRBJ1-3	TRBV9	few	TRBD1	CASSGRPGQGVGNTIYF	TGTGCCAGCAGCGGAAGGCCGGGACAGGGGGTAGGAAACACCATATATTTT
TRBJ1-1	TRBV18	.	.	CASSPSWVNTEAFF	TGTGCCAGCTCACCATCATGGGTGAACACTGAAGCTTTCTTT
TRBJ2-5	TRBV10-3	many	.	CAISRLGFSETQYF	TGTGCCATCAGTCGACTAGGCTTCTCAGAGACCCAGTACTTC
TRBJ1-1	TRBV19	.	.	CASSATPTEAFF	TGTGCCAGTAGTGCAACTCCCACTGAAGCTTTCTTT
TRBJ1-4	TRBV2	many	TRBD1	CASTEGGPHEKLFF	TGTGCCAGCACCGAAGGGGGCCCCCATGAAAAACTGTTTTTT
TRBJ1-2	TRBV2	many	.	CALDKGELNYGYTF	TGTGCTCTAGATAAGGGGGAGCTAAACTATGGCTACACCTTC
TRBJ1-2	TRBV6-2/TRBV6-3	.	TRBD1	CASTQDRVSYGYTF	TGTGCCAGCACCCAAGACAGGGTCAGCTATGGCTACACCTTC
TRBJ2-7	TRBV28	many	TRBD2	CASSLRGSLRYEQYF	TGTGCCAGCAGTTTACGCGGGAGTCTGAGGTACGAGCAGTACTTC
TRBJ1-3	TRBV3-1	few	.	CASSQGDPKGGNTIYF	TGTGCCAGCAGCCAAGGGGACCCCAAAGGCGGAAACACCATATATTTT
TRBJ2-5	TRBV7-6	few	.	CASSLAGGIPFKTQYF	TGTGCCAGCAGCTTAGCGGGGGGCATACCTTTTAAGACCCAGTACTTC
TRBJ2-1	TRBV20-1	many	TRBD2	CSALTSGTDNEQFF	TGCAGTGCGTTGACTAGCGGGACAGACAATGAGCAGTTCTTC
TRBJ2-7	TRBV19	.	TRBD1	CASRGVGQSTYEQYF	TGTGCCAGTAGAGGGGTGGGACAGTCAACCTACGAGCAGTACTTC
TRBJ2-5	TRBV20-1	few	TRBD2	CSARALAEETQYF	TGCAGTGCTAGAGCACTAGCGGAAGAGACCCAGTACTTC
TRBJ1-2	TRBV30	few	.	CAGRGTNGGYTF	TGTGCCGGCAGGGGTACTAATGGTGGCTACACCTTC
TRBJ2-5	TRBV30	many	.	CAWSVGKTQYF	TGTGCCTGGAGTGTAGGAAAGACCCAGTACTTC
TRBJ2-5	TRBV11-2	many	TRBD2	CASSKGLAEVETQYF	TGTGCCAGCAGCAAGGGACTAGCGGAGGTTGAGACCCAGTACTTC
TRBJ1-6	TRBV3-1	.	.	CASSPSLGWSPLHF	TGTGCCAGCAGCCCGTCATTGGGTTGGTCACCCCTCCACTTT
TRBJ2-1	TRBV7-3	.	.	CASSPQVGVDEQFF	TGTGCCAGCAGCCCCCAAGTAGGAGTGGATGAGCAGTTCTTC